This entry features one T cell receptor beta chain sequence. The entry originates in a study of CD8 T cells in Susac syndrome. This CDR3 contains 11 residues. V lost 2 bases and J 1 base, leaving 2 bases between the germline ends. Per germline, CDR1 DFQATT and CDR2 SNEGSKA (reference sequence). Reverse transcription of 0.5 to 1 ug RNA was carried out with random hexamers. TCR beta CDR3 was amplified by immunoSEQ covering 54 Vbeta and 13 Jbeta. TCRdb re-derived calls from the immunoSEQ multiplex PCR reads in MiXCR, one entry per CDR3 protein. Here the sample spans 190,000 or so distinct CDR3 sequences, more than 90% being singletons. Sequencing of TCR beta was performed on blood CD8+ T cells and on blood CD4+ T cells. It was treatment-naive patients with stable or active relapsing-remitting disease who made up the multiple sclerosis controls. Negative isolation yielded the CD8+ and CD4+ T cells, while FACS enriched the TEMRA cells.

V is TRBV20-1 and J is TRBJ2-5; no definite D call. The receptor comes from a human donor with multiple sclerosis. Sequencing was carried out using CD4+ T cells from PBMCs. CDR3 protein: CSARRQETQYF. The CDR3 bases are TGCAGTGCTAGACGCCAAGAGACCCAGTACTTC.